The 21 T cell receptor beta chains below were found in one sample sequenced in a study of blood T cell repertoires in COVID-19. Some clones are missing from TCRdb's copy, which holds only in-frame ones; the method was immunoSEQ multiplex PCR. This table holds about 210,000 clones, 65% to 90% found once. Sequenced: PBMCs or T cells enriched from blood (not recorded which). Receptor source: a woman between 45 and 65 years old with acute COVID-19.

The genes are TRBV19 and TRBJ1-2; TRBD1 matches 10 bases. V lost 7 bases and J lost 5; bases outside the gene matches: 10. The CDR3 has 15 residues. Germline V gene lookup returns CDR1 LNHDA and CDR2 SQIVND (reference sequence). The chain's CDR3 is CASTLSRGQGYGYTF. In DNA, the CDR3 is TGTGCCAGTACCCTAAGTAGGGGACAGGGGTATGGCTACACCTTC.

CDR3 amino acids: CASSPQASGIYNEQFF. Here the CDR3 DNA reads TGTGCCAGCAGCCCCCAAGCTAGCGGGATATACAATGAGCAGTTCTTC. The J gene is TRBJ2-1, the V gene TRBV7-6; 9 nucleotides align to TRBD2. CDR3 length: 16 residues. Trimming removed 5 bases from V and 4 bases from J; junction bases left unmatched: 9. The germline gives CDR1 SGHVS, CDR2 FNYEAQ.

The chain joins TRBV5-4 to TRBJ2-3; 7 bases match TRBD2. V lost 4 bases and J lost 1; bases outside the gene matches: 18. This CDR3 contains 19 residues. Germline values: CDR1 SGHNT, CDR2 YYREEE (reference sequence). This chain's CDR3 is CASSTPDYSGLVGTDTQYF. CDR3 DNA sequence: TGTGCCAGCAGCACTCCCGACTATTCAGGACTAGTGGGCACAGATACGCAGTATTTT.

This rearrangement joins TRBV19 to TRBJ1-6; 7 nucleotides align to TRBD1. The CDR3 runs 14 residues. Germline V gene data show CDR1 as LNHDA and CDR2 as SQIVND (reference sequence). V gave up 4 bases and J gave up 8 bases; unmatched junction bases: 5. The DNA for the CDR3 is TGTGCCAGTAGTACGGACAGGCTAGATTCACCCCTCCACTTT. Its protein is CASSTDRLDSPLHF.

V and J are TRBV2 and TRBJ1-1, with a possible D match to TRBD1 (5 bases). The germline V gene encodes CDR1 SNHLY and CDR2 FYNNEI. This CDR3 is built from 13 residues. Trimming took off 8 bases at V and 4 bases at J, with 14 bases between the two ends. This CDR3 is CASEYTGGTEAFF. The CDR3 DNA reads as TGTGCCAGCGAATATACGGGGGGCACTGAAGCTTTCTTT.

The chain uses TRBV6-5 and TRBJ1-6; D is possibly TRBD1 (5 bases). There are 14 residues in the CDR3. Germline V gives CDR1 MNHEY, CDR2 SVGAGI. V shed 4 bases and J shed 10 bases, with 14 bases lying between them. The CDR3 coding sequence is TGTGCCAGCAGTTCACGGGAGGGACCCTCACCCCTCCACTTT. Amino acids: CASSSREGPSPLHF.

This chain links TRBV7-6 with TRBJ2-7, with TRBD1 as a possible D gene (5 bases). This CDR3 has 12 amino acids. The ends were cut back, 1 base at V and 5 bases at J, with 6 bases in the middle. Germline assignment: CDR1 SGHVS and CDR2 FNYEAQ. This CDR3 reads CASSLGGDEQYF. The CDR3 region has the DNA TGTGCCAGCAGCTTAGGGGGCGACGAGCAGTACTTC.

V usage is TRBV27 and J usage is TRBJ1-1; 9 bases are a match to TRBD1. Germline values: CDR1 MNHEY, CDR2 SMNVEV (reference sequence). CDR3 length equals 15 residues. J gave up 5 bases and V 6 bases, and 10 bases lay outside the gene matches. Written as DNA, the CDR3 is TGTGCCAGCAGGCGAACCGGGACAGGGCGGACTGAAGCTTTCTTT. Encoded protein: CASRRTGTGRTEAFF.

This clone was counted a few times. The chain is built from TRBV7-8 and TRBJ2-2; D may be TRBD2 (6 bases). CDR1 is SGHVS, CDR2 FQNEAQ, per germline. The CDR3 runs 13 residues. Deletions cut 5 bases from V and 6 bases from J, with 10 bases between. DNA for the CDR3: TGTGCCAGCAGCCCTAGCGAAGCCGGGGAGCTGTTTTTT. Protein: CASSPSEAGELFF.

The chain couples TRBV5-1 to TRBJ2-1; D is possibly TRBD1 (6 bases). Between the trimmed V and J ends, which lost 0 bases and 0 bases, there was a span of 10 bases. This CDR3 contains 16 residues. From germline, CDR1 is SGHRS and CDR2 YFSETQ. The CDR3 loop reads CASSLGGGSSYNEQFF. In DNA form, the CDR3 reads TGCGCCAGCAGCTTGGGTGGGGGCAGCTCCTACAATGAGCAGTTCTTC.

The CDR3 is CATPRDRGFYEQYF. The CDR3 DNA reads as TGTGCCACCCCCCGGGACAGGGGATTCTACGAGCAGTACTTC. The chain joins TRBV24-1 to TRBJ2-7; TRBD1 aligns across 10 bases. In germline, CDR1 is KGHDR, CDR2 SFDVKD. The V and J ends lost 9 bases and 3 bases, in that order; junction bases with no gene match: 7. The CDR3 is made up of 14 amino acids.

The J gene is TRBJ1-2, the V gene TRBV15; the D gene is possibly TRBD1 (6 bases). V lost 0 bases and J lost 8, with 19 bases in between. The germline V gene has CDR1 LNHNV and CDR2 YYDKDF (reference sequence). There are 16 residues in the CDR3. The CDR3: CATSRDLLQGSGGYTF. In DNA form, the CDR3 reads TGTGCCACCAGCAGAGATCTCTTACAGGGAAGTGGGGGCTACACCTTC.

V gene TRBV7-2 combines with J gene TRBJ2-3; 10 bases line up with TRBD1. The V segment lost 5 bases and the J segment 6 bases; nucleotides outside the gene matches: 8. From germline, CDR1 is SGHTA and CDR2 FQGNSA. This CDR3 contains 15 residues. CDR3 bases: TGTGCCAGCAGCGCACGACAGGGGGCAACCGATACGCAGTATTTT. Its protein product is CASSARQGATDTQYF.

The chain joins TRBV7-2 to TRBJ2-2; 13 bases line up with TRBD2. The V gene end was trimmed by 3 bases and the J gene end by 2 bases; junction bases not matched to a gene: 6. Germline V gives CDR1 SGHTA, CDR2 FQGNSA. The CDR3 is 18 residues long. The CDR3 DNA sequence: TGTGCCAGCAGCTTCCGGACTAGCGGGGGACCCAACACCGGGGAGCTGTTTTTT. It codes for CASSFRTSGGPNTGELFF.

The V gene is TRBV19, the J gene TRBJ1-1; D unresolved. This CDR3 spans 13 amino acids. Germline V CDR1 and CDR2: LNHDA, SQIVND (reference sequence). The ends were cut back, 3 bases at V and 6 bases at J, with 11 bases in the middle. The CDR3 loop is CASSILNRAEAFF. CDR3 bases: TGTGCCAGTAGTATTTTAAATCGAGCTGAAGCTTTCTTT.

The rearrangement links TRBV12-3 or TRBV12-4 to TRBJ1-1, with a weak D call TRBD1 (5 bases). Trimming left V 6 bases short and J 3 bases short, with 11 bases between. The CDR3 covers 13 residues. Written as DNA, the CDR3 is TGTGCCAGCAGAGGCGGGGGGTACACTGAAGCTTTCTTT. Protein product: CASRGGGYTEAFF.

This clone was observed once. The chain carries TRBV30 and TRBJ2-1, with 7 bases aligning to TRBD1. Trimming removed 3 bases from V and 10 bases from J; junction bases left unmatched: 15. CDR3 length: 15 residues. Germline lookup yields CDR1 GTSNPN and CDR2 SVGIG (reference sequence). In DNA, the CDR3 is TGTGCCTGGAGCAGACCCTCCACAGGGGTCTGGGAGCAGTTCTTC. Protein: CAWSRPSTGVWEQFF.

V gene TRBV6-5 combines with J gene TRBJ1-5; D gene unclear. Trimming stripped 5 bases from V and 7 bases from J, with 12 bases between. The CDR3 has 13 residues. Per the germline V gene, CDR1 is MNHEY and CDR2 is SVGAGI. The DNA of the CDR3 is TGTGCCAGCAGTACCTCGAGAGGCCAGCCCCAGCATTTT. Translating it yields CASSTSRGQPQHF.

The chain carries TRBV7-9 and TRBJ1-3, with D hard to call. CDR3 length: 14 amino acids. The V end was cut by 2 bases, the J end by 0 bases, with 5 bases between. The V gene's germline CDR1 is SEHNR and CDR2 FQNEAQ (reference sequence). The CDR3 loop reads CASSLTYSGNTIYF. The CDR3 bases are TGTGCCAGCAGCTTAACCTACTCTGGAAACACCATATATTTT.

The chain uses TRBV3-1 (or the pseudogene TRBV3-2) and TRBJ2-3; TRBD2 is a possible D gene (6 bases). V lost 3 bases to trimming and J lost 3 bases, with 16 bases between them. Germline-derived CDR1 and CDR2 are LGHDT and YNNKEL (reference sequence). The CDR3 spans 16 residues. In nucleotides, the CDR3 is TGTGCCAGCAGCCATGGAAAAGCGGGCGGAACAGATACGCAGTATTTT. As protein: CASSHGKAGGTDTQYF.

The gene calls are TRBV7-9 and TRBJ1-1, with TRBD1 as a possible D gene (6 bases). This CDR3 has 17 amino acids. CDR1 is SEHNR and CDR2 is FQNEAQ in the germline V gene (reference sequence). V lost 6 bases to trimming and J lost 1 base, with 21 bases between them. CDR3 amino acids: CASSSQQGNLRNTEAFF. The CDR3, as DNA: TGTGCCAGCAGTAGTCAACAGGGAAATCTGAGGAACACTGAAGCTTTCTTT.